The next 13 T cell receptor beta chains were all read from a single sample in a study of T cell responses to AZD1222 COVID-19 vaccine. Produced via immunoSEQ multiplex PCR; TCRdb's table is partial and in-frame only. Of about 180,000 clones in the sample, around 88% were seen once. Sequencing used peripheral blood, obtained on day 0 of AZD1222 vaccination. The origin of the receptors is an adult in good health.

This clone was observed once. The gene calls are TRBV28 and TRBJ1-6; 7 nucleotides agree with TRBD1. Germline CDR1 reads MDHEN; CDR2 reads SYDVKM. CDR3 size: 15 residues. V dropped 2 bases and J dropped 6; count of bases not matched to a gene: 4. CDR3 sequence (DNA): TGTGCCAGCAGTTTAAGGACAGGCACTAATTCACCCCTCCACTTT. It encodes CASSLRTGTNSPLHF.

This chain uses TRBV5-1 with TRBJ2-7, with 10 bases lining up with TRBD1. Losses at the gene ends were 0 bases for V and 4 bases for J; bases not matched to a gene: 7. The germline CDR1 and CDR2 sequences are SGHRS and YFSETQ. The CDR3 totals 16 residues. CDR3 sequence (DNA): TGCGCCAGCAGCTTGGCTAGGACAGGGGGATCTTACGAGCAGTACTTC. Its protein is CASSLARTGGSYEQYF.

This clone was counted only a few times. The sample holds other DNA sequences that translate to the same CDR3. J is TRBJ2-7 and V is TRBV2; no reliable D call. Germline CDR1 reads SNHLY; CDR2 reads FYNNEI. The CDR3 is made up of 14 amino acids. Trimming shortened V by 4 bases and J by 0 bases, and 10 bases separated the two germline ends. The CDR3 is CASSGGSLSYEQYF. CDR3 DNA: TGTGCCAGCAGTGGGGGAAGCCTCTCCTACGAGCAGTACTTC.

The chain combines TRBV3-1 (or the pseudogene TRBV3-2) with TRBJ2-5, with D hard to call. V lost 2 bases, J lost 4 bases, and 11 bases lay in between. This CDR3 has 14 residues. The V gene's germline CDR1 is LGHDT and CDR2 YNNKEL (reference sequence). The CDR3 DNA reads TGTGCCAGCAGCCAATTAGGGTTGGGAGAGACCCAGTACTTC. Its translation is CASSQLGLGETQYF.

CDR3 sequence (DNA): TGTGCCAGCTCACCCTTACAGGGGGCACCCAGCTCTGGAAACACCATATATTTT. Its translation is CASSPLQGAPSSGNTIYF. The chain has TRBV18 and TRBJ1-3; 9 nucleotides agree with TRBD1. The CDR3 runs 18 residues. Germline CDR1 is KGHSH and CDR2 is LQKENI. The trim removed 3 bases at V and 0 bases at J, leaving 9 bases unmatched.

CDR3 bases: TGTGCCAGCAGCCCTACAGGACAGGGTAGCTCCTACGAGCAGTACTTC. Amino acid sequence: CASSPTGQGSSYEQYF. The rearrangement joins TRBV11-2 to TRBJ2-7; 8 bases line up with TRBD1. The trim removed 5 bases at V and 0 bases at J, leaving 9 bases unmatched. Germline V gene sequence: CDR1 SGHAT, CDR2 FQNNGV. CDR3 length: 16 residues.

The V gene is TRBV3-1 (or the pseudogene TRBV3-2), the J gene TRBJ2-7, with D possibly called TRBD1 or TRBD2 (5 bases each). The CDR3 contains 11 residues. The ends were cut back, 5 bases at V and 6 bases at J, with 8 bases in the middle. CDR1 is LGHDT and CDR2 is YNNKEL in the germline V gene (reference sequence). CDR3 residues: CASSGGREQYF. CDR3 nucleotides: TGTGCCAGCAGCGGGGGACGCGAGCAGTACTTC.

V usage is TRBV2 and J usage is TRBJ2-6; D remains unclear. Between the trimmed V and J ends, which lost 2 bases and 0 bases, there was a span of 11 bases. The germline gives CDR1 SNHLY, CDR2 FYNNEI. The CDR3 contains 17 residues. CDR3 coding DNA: TGTGCCAGCAGTGAATTTTCTCCCGCCTCTGGGGCCAACGTCCTGACTTTC. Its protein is CASSEFSPASGANVLTF. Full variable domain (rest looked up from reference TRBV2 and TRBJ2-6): EPEVTQTPSHQVTQMGQEVILRCVPISNHLYFYWYRQILGQKVEFLVSFYNNEISEKSEIFDDQFSVERPDGSNFTLKIRSTKLEDSAMYFCASSEFSPASGANVLTFGAGSRLTVL.

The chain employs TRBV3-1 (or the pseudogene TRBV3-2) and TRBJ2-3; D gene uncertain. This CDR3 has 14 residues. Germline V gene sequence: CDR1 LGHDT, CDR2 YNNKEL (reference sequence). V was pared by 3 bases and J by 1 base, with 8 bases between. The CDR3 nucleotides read TGTGCCAGCAGCCAGCGACCACGCACAGATACGCAGTATTTT. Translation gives CASSQRPRTDTQYF.

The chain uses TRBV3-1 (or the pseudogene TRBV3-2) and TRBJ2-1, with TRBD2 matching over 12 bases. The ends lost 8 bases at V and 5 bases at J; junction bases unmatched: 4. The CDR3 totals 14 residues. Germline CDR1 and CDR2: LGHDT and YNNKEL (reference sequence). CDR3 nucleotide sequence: TGTGCCAGCCTTCTAGCGGGGGGGAACAATGAGCAGTTCTTC. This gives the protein CASLLAGGNNEQFF.

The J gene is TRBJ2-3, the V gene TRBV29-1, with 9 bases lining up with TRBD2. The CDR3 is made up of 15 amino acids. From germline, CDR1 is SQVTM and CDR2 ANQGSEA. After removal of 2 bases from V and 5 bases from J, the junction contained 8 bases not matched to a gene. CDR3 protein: CSVEPRGGKGDTQYF. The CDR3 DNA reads TGCAGCGTTGAACCGCGGGGGGGCAAGGGAGATACGCAGTATTTT.

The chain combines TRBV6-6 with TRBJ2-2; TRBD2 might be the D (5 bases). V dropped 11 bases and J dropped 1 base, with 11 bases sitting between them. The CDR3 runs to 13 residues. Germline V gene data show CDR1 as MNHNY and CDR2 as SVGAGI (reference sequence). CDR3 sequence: CASRAGNTGELFF. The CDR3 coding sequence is TGTGCCTCTCGGGCGGGGAACACCGGGGAGCTGTTTTTT.

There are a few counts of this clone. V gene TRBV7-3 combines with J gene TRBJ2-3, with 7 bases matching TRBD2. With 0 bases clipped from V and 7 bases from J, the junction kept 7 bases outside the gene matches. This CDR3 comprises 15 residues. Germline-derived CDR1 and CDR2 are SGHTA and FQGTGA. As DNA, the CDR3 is TGTGCCAGCAGCTTAACGTCGGCGGGGGAACATACGCAGTATTTT. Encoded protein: CASSLTSAGEHTQYF.